The clone carrying this T cell receptor beta chain was found a few times. From the RT-PCR reads, TCRdb called clonotypes with MiXCR, one entry per CDR3 protein. The table includes some 960,000 distinct CDR3 sequences, over 15% detected once. This sample is part of a study of patients and donors after allogeneic stem cell transplantation. The V segment lost 1 base and the J segment 4 bases; nucleotides outside the gene matches: 7. The germline gives CDR1 MGHRA, CDR2 YSYEKL. The CDR3 is 16 residues long. The sample taken for sequencing was blood, either unsorted or a sorted T cell fraction (not recorded which). This receptor was obtained from a human donor who was either an allogeneic HSCT recipient or a stem cell or donor lymphocyte infusion donor (not recorded which). It is not recorded whose cells these are; they may come from a transplant donor. This rearrangement joins TRBV4-1 to TRBJ1-1; 9 nucleotides agree with TRBD1. The CDR3 DNA follows: TGCGCCAGCAGCCAAGTCAGGACAGGGGTATCCACTGAAGCTTTCTTT. Encoded protein: CASSQVRTGVSTEAFF.